These T cell receptor beta chains were read from a single sample in a study of OX40 agonist ivuxolimab in advanced cancers. Here immunoSEQ multiplex PCR was the method, and the copy in TCRdb shows in-frame clones only, minus some. The data hold 55,000 to 65,000 clones, with approximately 81% observed a single time. The material sequenced was CD4+ or CD8+ T cells sorted from blood, taken in a trial of the OX40 agonist ivuxolimab. The receptors stem from an adult with an advanced solid tumor such as melanoma, head and neck, liver or kidney cancer. CDR3s include the opening cysteine and the closing phenylalanine or tryptophan. The D gene is left open where the match is weak.

V gene	D gene	J gene	CDR3 protein	CDR3 DNA
TRBV10-3	TRBD2	TRBJ2-3	CAIRVAGLTDTQYF	TGTGCCATCAGAGTAGCGGGACTCACAGATACGCAGTATTTT
TRBV7-2	.	TRBJ2-7	CASSPDGTGKQYF	TGTGCCAGCAGCCCAGACGGGACGGGAAAGCAGTACTTC
TRBV5-1	TRBD1	TRBJ2-5	CASSGGQGETQYF	TGCGCCAGCAGCGGAGGACAGGGAGAGACCCAGTACTTC
TRBV7-8	.	TRBJ1-6	CASNAYNSPLHF	TGTGCCAGCAACGCCTATAATTCACCCCTCCACTTT
TRBV5-1	TRBD2	TRBJ2-5	CASSLLNSGSGETQYF	TGCGCCAGCAGCTTGTTGAATAGCGGGAGTGGGGAGACCCAGTACTTC
TRBV28	.	TRBJ1-4	CASSFPQTGREKLFF	TGTGCCAGCAGTTTCCCCCAGACAGGTAGAGAAAAACTGTTTTTT
TRBV5-8	.	TRBJ2-2	CASSLGWGRATGELFF	TGTGCCAGCAGCTTGGGCTGGGGACGAGCCACCGGGGAGCTGTTTTTT
TRBV25-1	TRBD1	TRBJ2-7	CASSRGQGPYEQYF	TGTGCCAGCAGTAGGGGACAGGGACCCTACGAGCAGTACTTC
TRBV18	.	TRBJ2-5	CASSPRDYQETQYF	TGTGCCAGCTCACCTAGGGACTACCAAGAGACCCAGTACTTC
TRBV10-1	.	TRBJ1-1	CASRVDMNTEAFF	TGCGCCAGCAGGGTTGACATGAACACTGAAGCTTTCTTT